These 17 T cell receptor beta chains originate from one sample sequenced in a study of blood T cell repertoires in COVID-19. Sequencing was performed with immunoSEQ multiplex PCR; in TCRdb, only in-frame clones are kept and a portion is missing. The sample consists of around 45,000 clones, roughly nine tenths of them appearing once. Sequences were obtained from peripheral blood. The source of these receptors is a man between 70 and 80 years old with active COVID-19.

This chain joins TRBV28 and TRBJ1-5, with D uncertain. The CDR3 has 14 amino acids. Germline assignment: CDR1 MDHEN and CDR2 SYDVKM. V was shortened by 5 bases and J by 2 bases, with 10 bases between the two germline ends. CDR3: CASSANIGNQPQHF. The CDR3 DNA sequence: TGTGCCAGCAGTGCGAATATCGGCAATCAGCCCCAGCATTTT. Supplemented by reference TRBV28 and TRBJ1-5, the full variable domain reads DVKVTQSSRYLVKRTGEKVFLECVQDMDHENMFWYRQDPGLGLRLIYFSYDVKMKEKGDIPEGYSVSREKKERFSLILESASTNQTSMYLCASSANIGNQPQHFGDGTRLSIL.

CDR3 sequence (DNA): TGTGCCACGACAGGGCGCGACGGTTATACGCAGTATTTT. As protein: CATTGRDGYTQYF. The chain combines TRBV10-3 with TRBJ2-3, with TRBD1 identical over 7 bases. CDR3 length equals 13 residues. Germline CDR1 ENHRY, CDR2 SYGVKD. V dropped 10 bases and J dropped 7; count of bases not matched to a gene: 11.

The gene calls are TRBV19 and TRBJ2-5, with 10 bases that match TRBD2. Germline CDR1 reads LNHDA; CDR2 reads SQIVND (reference sequence). The CDR3 length is 16 residues. The V gene end was trimmed by 4 bases and the J gene end by 5 bases; junction bases not matched to a gene: 10. Written as DNA, the CDR3 is TGTGCCAGTAGTACCACAGCGGGGGGGCCTCTGGAGACCCAGTACTTC. Translated, it gives CASSTTAGGPLETQYF.

This sequence joins TRBV3-1 (or the pseudogene TRBV3-2) and TRBJ1-5; 11 bases match TRBD1. Trimming cost V 4 bases and J 6 bases; bases outside gene matches: 8. The CDR3 loop spans 16 amino acids. Looked up from germline, CDR1 is LGHDT and CDR2 is YNNKEL (reference sequence). In DNA, the CDR3 is TGTGCCAGCAGCCCAGGACAGGGGGCTGTGGGTCAGCCCCAGCATTTT. Translated, it gives CASSPGQGAVGQPQHF.

The chain couples TRBV7-2 to TRBJ2-7; D perhaps matches TRBD1 (5 bases). The CDR3 is made up of 15 amino acids. V gave up 4 bases and J gave up 6 bases, with 19 bases separating them. Germline V gene lookup returns CDR1 SGHTA and CDR2 FQGNSA. In DNA form, the CDR3 reads TGTGCCAGCAGCTCATACCCTTCACAGGCTTTCGAGCAGTACTTC. This translates into CASSSYPSQAFEQYF.

V usage is TRBV5-4 and J usage is TRBJ2-7, with D maybe TRBD2 (6 bases). Germline V gene sequence: CDR1 SGHNT, CDR2 YYREEE (reference sequence). CDR3 length: 14 amino acids. Trimming removed 0 bases from V and 3 bases from J, with 10 bases in between. DNA for the CDR3: TGTGCCAGCAGCTTGGCCGGGCGGGGCTACGAGCAGTACTTC. Encoded protein: CASSLAGRGYEQYF.

The CDR3 sequence is CATSDSGQNSYNEQFF. The CDR3 nucleotides read TGTGCCACCAGTGACTCCGGACAGAACTCCTACAATGAGCAGTTCTTC. The chain carries TRBV24-1 and TRBJ2-1, with TRBD1 as a possible D gene (6 bases). The CDR3 spans 16 residues. With 4 bases removed from V and 0 bases from J, the gap between germline ends came to 12 bases. Germline V lookup: CDR1 KGHDR, CDR2 SFDVKD.

This chain links TRBV28 with TRBJ1-1, with 9 bases lining up with TRBD1. J was trimmed by 5 bases and V by 6 bases; bases with no gene match: 7. The germline V gene has CDR1 MDHEN and CDR2 SYDVKM. This CDR3 spans 14 amino acids. DNA for the CDR3: TGTGCCAGCAGGTGGGGACAGGGAGGAACTGAAGCTTTCTTT. Translation: CASRWGQGGTEAFF.

V gene TRBV6-1 combines with J gene TRBJ1-1, with D uncertain. CDR1 is MNHNS and CDR2 is SASEGT in the germline V gene. V lost 3 bases and J 3 bases, leaving 8 bases between the germline ends. CDR3 length: 13 residues. CDR3 DNA: TGTGCCAGCAGTGACAGGATTTACACTGAAGCTTTCTTT. Its protein product is CASSDRIYTEAFF.

This clone occurred a few times. The chain recombines TRBV4-1 with TRBJ1-6, with no clear D. Germline-derived CDR1 and CDR2 are MGHRA and YSYEKL. V lost 6 bases to trimming and J lost 1 base, with 10 bases between them. The CDR3 spans 15 residues. The CDR3 is CASREGASYNSPLHF. CDR3 coding DNA: TGCGCCAGCAGGGAGGGTGCATCCTATAATTCACCCCTCCACTTT.

This sequence joins TRBV18 and TRBJ2-7; tentative D call: TRBD1 (6 bases). The germline V gene has CDR1 KGHSH and CDR2 LQKENI. V lost 6 bases and J lost 6, with 12 bases in between. This CDR3 contains 12 residues. The DNA of the CDR3 is TGTGCCAGCTCGTCGACAGGTTTCGAGCAGTACTTC. Translating it yields CASSSTGFEQYF.

The CDR3 here is CATSDSSGGNTDTQYF. CDR3 nucleotide sequence: TGTGCCACCAGTGATTCTAGCGGGGGAAACACAGATACGCAGTATTTT. The J gene is TRBJ2-3, the V gene TRBV24-1, with TRBD2 identical over 10 bases. The germline gives CDR1 KGHDR, CDR2 SFDVKD. The CDR3 runs 16 residues. Trimming cost V 2 bases and J 2 bases; bases outside gene matches: 3.

The V gene is TRBV9, the J gene TRBJ2-1; tentatively, D is TRBD2 (5 bases). The V gene's germline CDR1 is SGDLS and CDR2 YYNGEE. Trimming removed 3 bases at V and 3 bases at J, with 10 bases between. The CDR3 is 14 amino acids. The CDR3 is CASSAPGNYNEQFF. The DNA for the CDR3 is TGTGCCAGCAGCGCTCCCGGGAACTACAATGAGCAGTTCTTC.

The gene calls are TRBV6-6 and TRBJ1-4; D not resolved. The germline V gene encodes CDR1 MNHNY and CDR2 SVGAGI (reference sequence). The ends were cut back, 11 bases at V and 7 bases at J, with 14 bases in the middle. The CDR3 runs to 12 residues. The CDR3 DNA is TGTGCCTCGCTAGCACACACTGAAAAACTGTTTTTT. Its translation is CASLAHTEKLFF.

V is TRBV24-1 and J is TRBJ1-2; 11 bases align to TRBD1. The germline V gene encodes CDR1 KGHDR and CDR2 SFDVKD. V was pared by 3 bases and J by 3 bases, with 8 bases of the junction left unmatched. This CDR3 spans 17 amino acids. The CDR3 region is CATSDAGTGGLDYGYTF. The CDR3 DNA is TGTGCCACCAGTGATGCCGGGACAGGGGGTTTAGACTATGGCTACACCTTC.

The V call is TRBV3-1 (or the pseudogene TRBV3-2), the J call TRBJ1-3; no definite D call. CDR1 is LGHDT, CDR2 YNNKEL, per germline (reference sequence). The CDR3 is 16 amino acids. V shed 0 bases and J shed 0 bases, with 9 bases lying between them. CDR3 sequence reads: CASSQDVAASGNTIYF. DNA for the CDR3: TGTGCCAGCAGCCAAGATGTGGCGGCCTCTGGAAACACCATATATTTT.

The rearrangement joins TRBV10-3 to TRBJ2-6; TRBD1 aligns across 7 bases. This CDR3 is 16 amino acids long. J lost 0 bases, V lost 4 bases, and 3 bases had no gene match. The germline CDR1 and CDR2 sequences are ENHRY and SYGVKD. The CDR3 loop is CAISGGTASGANVLTF. As DNA, the CDR3 is TGTGCCATCAGTGGGGGGACAGCCTCTGGGGCCAACGTCCTGACTTTC.